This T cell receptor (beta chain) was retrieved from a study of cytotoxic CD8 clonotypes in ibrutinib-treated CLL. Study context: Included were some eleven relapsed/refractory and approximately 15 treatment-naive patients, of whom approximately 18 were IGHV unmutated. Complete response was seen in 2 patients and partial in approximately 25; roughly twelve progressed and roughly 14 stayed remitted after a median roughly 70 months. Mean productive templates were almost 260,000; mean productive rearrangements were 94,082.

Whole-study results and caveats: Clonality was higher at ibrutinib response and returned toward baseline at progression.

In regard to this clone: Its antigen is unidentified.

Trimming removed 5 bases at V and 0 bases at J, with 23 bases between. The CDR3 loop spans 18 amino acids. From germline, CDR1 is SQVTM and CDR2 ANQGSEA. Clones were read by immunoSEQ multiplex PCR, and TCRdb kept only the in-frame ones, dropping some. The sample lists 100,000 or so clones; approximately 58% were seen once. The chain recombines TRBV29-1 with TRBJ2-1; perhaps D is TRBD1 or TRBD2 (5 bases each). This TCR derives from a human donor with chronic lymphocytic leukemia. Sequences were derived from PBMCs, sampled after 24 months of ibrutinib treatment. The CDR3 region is CSVTVGVGRLSSYNEQFF. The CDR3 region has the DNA TGCAGCGTTACGGTGGGGGTTGGACGGCTGAGCTCCTACAATGAGCAGTTCTTC.